This entry lists 10 T cell receptor beta chains sequenced from one sample in a study of sequential checkpoint blockade in melanoma. The treatment denotes: randomized to nivolumab then ipilimumab (arm A) or the reverse (arm B). Produced via immunoSEQ multiplex PCR; TCRdb's table is partial and in-frame only. The sample holds about 38,000 clones, approximately 90% seen once. This specimen was CD8+ T cells sorted from blood (inferred from file names), taken from a patient given nivolumab and ipilimumab in sequence. The receptors derive from a human donor with melanoma.

The chain joins TRBV27 to TRBJ2-2; TRBD2 might be the D (5 bases). V shed 3 bases and J shed 6 bases, with 5 bases lying between them. CDR1 is MNHEY, CDR2 SMNVEV, per germline (reference sequence). This CDR3 spans 12 amino acids. Here the CDR3 reads CASSLRAGELFF. CDR3 DNA: TGTGCCAGCAGTTTGAGGGCCGGGGAGCTGTTTTTT.

J is TRBJ2-1 and V is TRBV4-3, with D possibly matching TRBD2 (6 bases). Germline CDR1 LGHNA, CDR2 YSLEER. The CDR3 length is 13 residues. Between the trimmed V and J ends, which lost 1 base and 10 bases, there was a span of 11 bases. This CDR3 reads CASSQAGVGEQFF. For the CDR3, the DNA is TGCGCCAGCAGCCAAGCGGGGGTCGGCGAGCAGTTCTTC.

V usage is TRBV25-1 and J usage is TRBJ2-3, with 12 bases aligning to TRBD2. CDR3 length: 18 amino acids. V trimming: 3 bases; J trimming: 9 bases; junction bases outside the gene matches: 16. Germline values: CDR1 MGHDK, CDR2 SYGVNS. CDR3 amino acids: CASSERYSTSGSTATQYF. The CDR3 coding sequence is TGTGCCAGCAGTGAGCGCTATTCGACTAGCGGGAGTACAGCAACGCAGTATTTT.

The chain carries TRBV29-1 and TRBJ1-1; TRBD1 agrees at 11 bases. CDR1 and CDR2 (germline): SQVTM, ANQGSEA. V lost 4 bases, J lost 11 bases, and 3 bases stayed unmatched. The CDR3 sequence is 11 residues long. The CDR3 nucleotides are TGCAGCGTTGGGGGACAGGGGGGGGCTTTCTTT. Protein product: CSVGGQGGAFF.

The genes are TRBV4-3 and TRBJ1-4; 7 positions match TRBD1. The V gene's germline CDR1 is LGHNA and CDR2 YSLEER. CDR3 length: 14 residues. V shed 1 base, J shed 17 bases, and the junction held 13 bases outside the gene matches. DNA for the CDR3: TGCGCCAGCAGCCAAGCGCGCGCAGGGGGTAACTTATTTTTT. It encodes CASSQARAGGNLFF.

This sequence joins TRBV9 and TRBJ2-2, with D possibly matching TRBD2 (5 bases). Germline assignment: CDR1 SGDLS and CDR2 YYNGEE. The CDR3 consists of 13 residues. The V end lost 0 bases, the J end lost 9 bases, and 9 bases lay between the germline ends. In DNA, the CDR3 is TGTGCCAGCAGCGTAGGAGGGATTCGGGAGCTGTTTTTT. Translated: CASSVGGIRELFF. The full variable domain, rest sourced from reference TRBV9 and TRBJ2-2, is DSGVTQTPKHLITATGQRVTLRCSPRSGDLSVYWYQQSLDQGLQFLIQYYNGEERAKGNILERFSAQQFPDLHSELNLSSLELGDSALYFCASSVGGIRELFFGEGSRLTVL.

This clone was seen once. This chain joins TRBV5-1 and TRBJ2-2; 10 bases line up with TRBD1. Germline V CDR1 and CDR2: SGHRS, YFSETQ. V shed 4 bases, J shed 5 bases, and the junction held 11 bases outside the gene matches. This CDR3 has 17 residues. The CDR3 sequence: CASSVDPGQGMTGELFF. In DNA, the CDR3 is TGCGCCAGCAGCGTGGATCCGGGACAGGGGATGACCGGGGAGCTGTTTTTT. Based on the CDR3 plus reference TRBV5-1 and TRBJ2-2, the full variable domain is KAGVTQTPRYLIKTRGQQVTLSCSPISGHRSVSWYQQTPGQGLQFLFEYFSETQRNKGNFPGRFSGRQFSNSRSEMNVSTLELGDSALYLCASSVDPGQGMTGELFFGEGSRLTVL.

V usage is TRBV27 and J usage is TRBJ2-7; 13 bases are a match to TRBD2. In germline, CDR1 is MNHEY, CDR2 SMNVEV (reference sequence). The V gene end was trimmed by 4 bases and the J gene end by 4 bases; junction bases not matched to a gene: 10. This CDR3 is built from 17 residues. In DNA form, the CDR3 reads TGTGCCAGCAGTTCCCCTCGACTAGCGGGAGGAGCGTACGAGCAGTACTTC. Protein sequence: CASSSPRLAGGAYEQYF.

The chain joins TRBV9 to TRBJ2-2; D may be TRBD1 (5 bases). Trimming removed 4 bases from V and 6 bases from J, with 28 bases in between. The CDR3 extends over 19 amino acids. From germline, CDR1 is SGDLS and CDR2 YYNGEE. The CDR3 protein is CASSTPPPDQGVGSGELFF. The CDR3 coding sequence is TGTGCCAGCAGCACCCCTCCCCCTGACCAGGGTGTCGGATCCGGGGAGCTGTTTTTT.

The table lists this clone with a count of one. V and J are TRBV7-9 and TRBJ1-1; D remains ambiguous. Trimming removed 6 bases from V and 7 bases from J, with 12 bases in between. The germline gives CDR1 SEHNR, CDR2 FQNEAQ (reference sequence). CDR3 length equals 12 residues. CDR3 nucleotides: TGTGCCAGCAGTGTTCCTTCCGGTGAAGCTTTCTTT. This translates into CASSVPSGEAFF.